Following are 8 T cell receptor beta chains from one sample sequenced in a study of CD8 T cells in Susac syndrome (dated by TCRdb to the late 2010s). Library construction relied on the immunoSEQ multiplex PCR assay. RNA was extracted with the RNeasy kit and roughly 0.45 to 1 ug was reverse transcribed using random hexamers. The public reads were quality trimmed at Q25 with fastp and then assembled into clones with MiXCR by TCRdb, keeping productive beta chains. Each entry merges the rows of one CDR3 protein and shows their most common DNA and genes. The sample table records about 160,000 distinct CDR3 sequences; 90% to 95% of these occur just once. The ten top clones hold 0.065% to 0.1% of the sample. Sequencing used CD4+ T cells from PBMCs. These receptors all stem from a human donor in good health.

The rearrangement joins TRBV28 to TRBJ1-5, with 8 nucleotides matching TRBD1. The ends lost 1 base at V and 3 bases at J; junction bases unmatched: 2. CDR3 length equals 15 residues. Looked up from germline, CDR1 is MDHEN and CDR2 is SYDVKM. CDR3 bases: TGTGCCAGCAGTTTATCGGACAGGGCCAATCAGCCCCAGCATTTT. Translation: CASSLSDRANQPQHF. Combining the CDR3 with reference TRBV28 and TRBJ1-5 gives the whole variable domain DVKVTQSSRYLVKRTGEKVFLECVQDMDHENMFWYRQDPGLGLRLIYFSYDVKMKEKGDIPEGYSVSREKKERFSLILESASTNQTSMYLCASSLSDRANQPQHFGDGTRLSIL.

This chain links TRBV30 with TRBJ1-2, with D unclear. CDR3 size: 13 residues. V lost 0 bases and J lost 4, with 9 bases in between. Germline CDR1 reads GTSNPN; CDR2 reads SVGIG (reference sequence). CDR3 nucleotides: TGTGCCTGGAGTGTAGGTGTGAGCTATGGCTACACCTTC. Translating gives CAWSVGVSYGYTF.

This chain uses TRBV19 with TRBJ2-2, with TRBD1 matching over 11 bases. Looked up from germline, CDR1 is LNHDA and CDR2 is SQIVND (reference sequence). CDR3 size: 16 residues. V was clipped by 4 bases and J by 5 bases; unmatched bases: 6. DNA of the CDR3: TGTGCCAGTAGTAGGCTCGGACAGGGGGCGACCGGGGAGCTGTTTTTT. Its protein is CASSRLGQGATGELFF.

This chain links TRBV28 with TRBJ1-3; D may be TRBD1 (5 bases). Trimming left V 7 bases short and J 7 bases short, with 11 bases between. The CDR3 has 12 residues. Germline-derived CDR1 and CDR2 are MDHEN and SYDVKM. CDR3 nucleotides: TGTGCCAGCACCCCCCGGGGGAACACCATATATTTT. It encodes CASTPRGNTIYF.

This clonotype was counted a single time. V and J are TRBV7-2 and TRBJ2-7; D gene ambiguous. Trimming removed 2 bases from V and 5 bases from J, with 13 bases in between. The length of the CDR3 is 14 residues. The germline V gene encodes CDR1 SGHTA and CDR2 FQGNSA. The DNA of the CDR3 is TGTGCCAGCAGCTTAAGGGCCCTAGGCCACGAGCAGTACTTC. This gives the protein CASSLRALGHEQYF.

The chain joins TRBV7-2 to TRBJ1-6; 7 nucleotides align to TRBD1. Trimming at V came to 5 bases and at J to 12 bases, leaving 7 bases not matched to a gene. The CDR3 is made up of 13 amino acids. Germline CDR1 is SGHTA and CDR2 is FQGNSA. This CDR3 is CASSLQGWGPLHF. Here the CDR3 DNA reads TGTGCCAGCAGCCTACAGGGGTGGGGACCCCTCCACTTT. The complete variable domain, with remaining parts taken from reference TRBV7-2 and TRBJ1-6, reads GAGVSQSPSNKVTEKGKDVELRCDPISGHTALYWYRQSLGQGLEFLIYFQGNSAPDKSGLPSDRFSAERTGGSVSTLTIQRTQQEDSAVYLCASSLQGWGPLHFGNGTRLTVT.

V gene TRBV11-2 combines with J gene TRBJ1-6; a weak D match, TRBD1 (5 bases). The CDR3 loop spans 21 amino acids. Germline V gene data show CDR1 as SGHAT and CDR2 as FQNNGV. With 1 base removed from V and 6 bases from J, the gap between germline ends came to 28 bases. CDR3 coding DNA: TGTGCCAGCAGCTTAGTTTCAGGGCTCCGGGGAGGGGCAACGGGTAATTCACCCCTCCACTTT. Amino acids: CASSLVSGLRGGATGNSPLHF.

V and J are TRBV3-1 and TRBJ2-7; D tentatively reads TRBD1 or TRBD2 (5 bases each). The CDR3 runs 13 residues. The V gene lost 2 bases and the J gene lost 6 bases, with 11 bases spanning the gap. CDR1 is LGHDT and CDR2 is YNNKEL in the germline V gene (reference sequence). This CDR3 reads CASSQTGTGEQYF. CDR3 in DNA: TGTGCCAGCAGCCAAACCGGGACGGGCGAGCAGTACTTC.